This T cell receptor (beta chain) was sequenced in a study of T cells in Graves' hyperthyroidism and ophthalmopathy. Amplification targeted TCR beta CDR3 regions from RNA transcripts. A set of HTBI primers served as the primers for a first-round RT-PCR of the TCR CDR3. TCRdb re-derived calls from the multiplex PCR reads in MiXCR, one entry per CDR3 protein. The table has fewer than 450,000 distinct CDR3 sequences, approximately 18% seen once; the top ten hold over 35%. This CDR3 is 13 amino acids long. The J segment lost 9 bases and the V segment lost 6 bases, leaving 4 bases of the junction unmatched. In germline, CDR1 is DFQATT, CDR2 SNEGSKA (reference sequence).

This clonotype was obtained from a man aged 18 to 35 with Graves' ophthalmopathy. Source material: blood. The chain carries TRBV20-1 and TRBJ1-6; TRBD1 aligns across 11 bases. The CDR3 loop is CSARDRGSSPLHF. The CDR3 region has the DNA TGCAGTGCCCGGGACAGGGGGAGTTCACCCCTCCACTTT.